The clone carrying this TCR beta chain was recorded many times. The sample comes from a study of T-cell reconstitution after alpha-beta-depleted transplantation in children. V was clipped by 4 bases and J by 2 bases; unmatched bases: 1. CDR1 KGHSH and CDR2 LQKENI come from the germline V gene. The CDR3 sequence is 15 residues long. A library of TCRbeta sequences, prepared with unique molecular identifiers, was generated. From the PCR reads, TCRdb called clonotypes with MiXCR, one entry per CDR3 protein. The table records roughly 100,000 distinct CDR3 sequences, 5% to 6% of them present only once. The sequence was collected from a female patient between 2 and 15 years old who had a stem cell transplant for Fanconi anemia, so the T cells may come from the graft donor. The rearrangement joins TRBV18 to TRBJ2-7, with 14 positions matching TRBD2. The input for sequencing was PBMCs, mostly from graft donor cells, taken 60 days after TCRalphabeta/CD19-depleted stem cell transplant. CDR3 sequence reads: CASSRGLAGAYEQYF. In DNA, the CDR3 is TGTGCCAGCTCACGGGGACTAGCGGGGGCCTACGAGCAGTACTTC.